This T cell receptor (beta chain) was observed in a study of T cell repertoires in cytomegalovirus infection. Overall study context: Public signatures in TCR beta pointed to CMV infection and matching HLA type.

TCRdb re-called the reads through MiXCR, storing one row per CDR3 protein. The sample has approximately 730,000 distinct CDR3 sequences, 25% to 30% seen once. Notes on this clonotype: Its antigen is currently unknown.

The V end lost 4 bases, the J end lost 5 bases, and 13 bases lay between the germline ends. Germline V gene lookup returns CDR1 SGHKS and CDR2 YYEKEE (reference sequence). There are 14 residues in the CDR3. The chain recombines TRBV5-5 with TRBJ1-5, with a tentative D call TRBD1 (5 bases). This material consisted of cultured CD8+ T cells from PBMCs, taken from culture after CMV antigen stimulation. This receptor was obtained from a human donor in good health (CMV status not recorded). Some clones in this sample may be carry-over from other donors' samples. CDR3 sequence reads: CASSLRDLYQPQHF. CDR3 nucleotide sequence: TGTGCCAGCAGCCTCCGGGACCTCTATCAGCCCCAGCATTTT.